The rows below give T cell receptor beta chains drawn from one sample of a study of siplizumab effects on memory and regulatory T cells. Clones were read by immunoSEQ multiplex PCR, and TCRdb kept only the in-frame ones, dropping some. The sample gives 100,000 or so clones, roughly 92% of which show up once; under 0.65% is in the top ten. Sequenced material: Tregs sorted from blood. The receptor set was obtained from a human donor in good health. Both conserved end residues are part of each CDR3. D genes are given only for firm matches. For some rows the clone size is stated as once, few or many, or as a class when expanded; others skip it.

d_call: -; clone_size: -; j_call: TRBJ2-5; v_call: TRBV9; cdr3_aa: CASSPQGRFWGQGTQYF; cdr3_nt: TGTGCCAGCAGCCCCCAGGGACGGTTTTGGGGGCAAGGGACCCAGTACTTC
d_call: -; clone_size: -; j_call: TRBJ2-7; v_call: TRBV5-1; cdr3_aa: CASSLAGNYEQYF; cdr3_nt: TGCGCCAGCAGCTTGGCCGGAAACTACGAGCAGTACTTC
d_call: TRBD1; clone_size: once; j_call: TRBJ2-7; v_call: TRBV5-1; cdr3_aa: CASSVGRLGGPYEQYF; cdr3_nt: TGCGCCAGCAGCGTGGGTCGCCTAGGGGGCCCCTACGAGCAGTACTTC
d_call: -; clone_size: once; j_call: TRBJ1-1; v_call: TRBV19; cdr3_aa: CASSATGQRGEAFF; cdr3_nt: TGTGCCAGTAGTGCAACAGGTCAACGAGGGGAAGCTTTCTTT
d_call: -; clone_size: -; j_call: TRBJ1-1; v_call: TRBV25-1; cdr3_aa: CASRTGTEAFF; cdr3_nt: TGTGCCAGCAGGACGGGCACTGAAGCTTTCTTT
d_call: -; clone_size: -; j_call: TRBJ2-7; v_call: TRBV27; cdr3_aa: CASSLRPGRLYEQYF; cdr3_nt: TGTGCCAGCAGTTTGCGCCCGGGACGGCTCTACGAGCAGTACTTC
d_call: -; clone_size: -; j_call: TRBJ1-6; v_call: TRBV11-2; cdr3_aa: CASSYGTNSPLHF; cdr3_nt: TGTGCCAGCAGCTATGGGACTAATTCACCCCTCCACTTT
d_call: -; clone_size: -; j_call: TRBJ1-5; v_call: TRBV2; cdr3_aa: CASSADGAPQHF; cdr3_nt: TGTGCCAGCAGTGCCGACGGGGCGCCCCAGCATTTT
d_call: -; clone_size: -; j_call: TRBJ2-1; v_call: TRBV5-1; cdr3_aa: CASSHLNEQFF; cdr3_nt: TGCGCCAGCAGCCATCTCAATGAGCAGTTCTTC
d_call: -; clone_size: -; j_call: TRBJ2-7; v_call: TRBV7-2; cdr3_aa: CASSLSLRNYEQYF; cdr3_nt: TGTGCCAGCAGCTTATCCTTACGCAACTACGAGCAGTACTTC
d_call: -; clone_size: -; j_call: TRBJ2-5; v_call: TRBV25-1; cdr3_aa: CASSYGGSQYQETQYF; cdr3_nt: TGTGCCAGCAGTTACGGAGGGTCCCAATACCAAGAGACCCAGTACTTC
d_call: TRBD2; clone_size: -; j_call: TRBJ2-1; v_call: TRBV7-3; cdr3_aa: CASSKTGTSGINEQFF; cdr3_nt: TGTGCCAGCAGCAAAACCGGGACTAGCGGGATAAATGAGCAGTTCTTC
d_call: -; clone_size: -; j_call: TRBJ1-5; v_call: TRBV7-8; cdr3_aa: CASSFGLLNQPQHF; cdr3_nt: TGTGCCAGCAGCTTCGGACTGCTGAATCAGCCCCAGCATTTT
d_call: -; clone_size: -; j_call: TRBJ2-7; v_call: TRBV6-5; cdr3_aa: CASSPYSGASYEQYF; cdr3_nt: TGTGCCAGCAGCCCCTATTCAGGGGCCTCCTACGAGCAGTACTTC
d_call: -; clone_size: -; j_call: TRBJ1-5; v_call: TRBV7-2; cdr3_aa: CASSSMTGNQPQHF; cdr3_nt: TGTGCCAGCAGCTCTATGACAGGCAATCAGCCCCAGCATTTT
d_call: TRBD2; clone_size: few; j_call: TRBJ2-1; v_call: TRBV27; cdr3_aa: CASLLAGGNNEQFF; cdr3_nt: TGTGCCAGCCTCCTAGCGGGAGGGAACAATGAGCAGTTCTTC
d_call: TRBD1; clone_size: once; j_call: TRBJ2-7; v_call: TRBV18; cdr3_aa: CASSLGTATYEQYF; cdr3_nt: TGTGCCAGCTCACTCGGGACAGCTACCTACGAGCAGTACTTC
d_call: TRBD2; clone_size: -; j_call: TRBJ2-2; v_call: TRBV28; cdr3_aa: CASSASGLAGLNTGELFF; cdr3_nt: TGTGCCAGCAGTGCCTCGGGACTAGCGGGACTTAACACCGGGGAGCTGTTTTTT
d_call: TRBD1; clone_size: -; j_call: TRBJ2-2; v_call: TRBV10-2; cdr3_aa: CASQKGGRERNGELFF; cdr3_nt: TGCGCCAGCCAGAAAGGGGGCCGGGAAAGGAACGGGGAGCTGTTTTTT
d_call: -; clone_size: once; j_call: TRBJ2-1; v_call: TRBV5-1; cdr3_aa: CASSRQRTNHNEQFF; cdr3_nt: TGCGCCAGCAGCAGGCAAAGGACCAACCACAATGAGCAGTTCTTC
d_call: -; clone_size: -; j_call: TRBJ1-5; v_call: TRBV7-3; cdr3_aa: CASSLGENQPQHF; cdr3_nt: TGTGCCAGCAGCTTAGGGGAAAATCAGCCCCAGCATTTT
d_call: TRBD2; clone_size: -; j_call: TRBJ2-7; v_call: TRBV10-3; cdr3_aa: CAISEDPGGGRLYEQYF; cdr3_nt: TGTGCCATCAGTGAGGATCCGGGGGGAGGCAGACTTTACGAGCAGTACTTC
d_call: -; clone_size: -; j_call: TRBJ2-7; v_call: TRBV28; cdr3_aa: CASSSSRSLLLSFYEQYF; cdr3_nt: TGTGCCAGCAGTTCTTCCCGAAGCTTGTTGTTATCATTCTACGAGCAGTACTTC
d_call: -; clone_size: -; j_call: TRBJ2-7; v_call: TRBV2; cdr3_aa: CASSVEGGLYEQYF; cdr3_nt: TGTGCCAGCAGTGTGGAGGGGGGCCTCTACGAGCAGTACTTC
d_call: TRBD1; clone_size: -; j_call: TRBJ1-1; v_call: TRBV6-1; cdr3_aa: CASLTGAFGGTEAFF; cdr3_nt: TGTGCCAGCCTGACAGGGGCGTTTGGTGGCACTGAAGCTTTCTTT
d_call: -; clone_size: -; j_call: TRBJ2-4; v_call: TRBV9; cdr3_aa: CASSPEEGGKNIQYF; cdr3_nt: TGTGCCAGCAGCCCGGAAGAGGGGGGCAAAAACATTCAGTACTTC
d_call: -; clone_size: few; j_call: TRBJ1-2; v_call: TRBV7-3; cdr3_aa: CASSRDPDYGYTF; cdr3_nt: TGTGCCAGCAGCCGGGACCCGGACTATGGCTACACCTTC
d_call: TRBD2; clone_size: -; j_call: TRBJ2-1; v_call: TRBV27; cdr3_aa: CASTSQRESDEQFF; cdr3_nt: TGTGCCAGCACCTCACAGCGGGAGAGCGATGAGCAGTTCTTC
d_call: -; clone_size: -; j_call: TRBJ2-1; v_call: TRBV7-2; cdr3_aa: CASSLRPGDEQFF; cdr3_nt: TGTGCCAGCAGCTTGCGTCCGGGGGATGAGCAGTTCTTC
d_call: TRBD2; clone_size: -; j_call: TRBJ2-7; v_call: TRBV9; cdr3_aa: CASSVDVGAGGRAYEQYF; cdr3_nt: TGTGCCAGCAGCGTAGATGTCGGGGCGGGAGGGCGCGCCTACGAGCAGTACTTC
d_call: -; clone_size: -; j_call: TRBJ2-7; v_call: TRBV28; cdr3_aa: CASSFLGQPGNEQYF; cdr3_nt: TGTGCCAGCAGTTTCCTGGGGCAGCCTGGGAACGAGCAGTACTTC
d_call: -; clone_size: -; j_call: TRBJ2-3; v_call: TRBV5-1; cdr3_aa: CASSFALRTDTQYF; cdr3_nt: TGCGCCAGCAGCTTCGCCTTACGCACAGATACGCAGTATTTT
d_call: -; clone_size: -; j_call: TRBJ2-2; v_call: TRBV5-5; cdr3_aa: CASSLAHGELFF; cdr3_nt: TGTGCCAGCAGCTTGGCTCACGGGGAGCTGTTTTTT
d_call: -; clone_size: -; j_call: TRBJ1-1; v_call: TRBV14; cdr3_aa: CASSLPRRRGLNTEAFF; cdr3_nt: TGTGCCAGCAGCCTACCCCGTCGCAGGGGCCTAAACACTGAAGCTTTCTTT
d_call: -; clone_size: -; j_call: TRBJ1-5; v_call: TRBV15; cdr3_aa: CATSRGQEYQPQHF; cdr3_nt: TGTGCCACCAGCAGGGGGCAGGAGTATCAGCCCCAGCATTTT
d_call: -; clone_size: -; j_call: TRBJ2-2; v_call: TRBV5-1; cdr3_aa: CASSLITGAGELFF; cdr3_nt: TGCGCCAGCAGCTTAATTACAGGTGCCGGGGAGCTGTTTTTT
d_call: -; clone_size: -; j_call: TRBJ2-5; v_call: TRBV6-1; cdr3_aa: CASHPGHSSETQYF; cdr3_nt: TGTGCCAGCCACCCGGGACACTCTTCGGAGACCCAGTACTTC
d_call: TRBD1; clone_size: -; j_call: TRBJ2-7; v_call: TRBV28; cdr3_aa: CASRLTGVIYEQYF; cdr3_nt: TGTGCCAGCAGATTGACAGGGGTGATCTACGAGCAGTACTTC
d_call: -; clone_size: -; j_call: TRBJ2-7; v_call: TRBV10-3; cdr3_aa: CAAATSSAYEQYF; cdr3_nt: TGTGCCGCAGCGACTAGTTCGGCCTACGAGCAGTACTTC
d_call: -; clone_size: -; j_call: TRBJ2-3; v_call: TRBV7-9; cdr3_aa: CASSPGGGVSGTDTQYF; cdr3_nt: TGTGCCAGCAGTCCAGGAGGAGGAGTTAGCGGCACAGATACGCAGTATTTT
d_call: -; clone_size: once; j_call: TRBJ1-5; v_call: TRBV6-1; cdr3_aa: CASNAVGGQPQHF; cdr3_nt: TGTGCCAGCAACGCCGTCGGGGGACAGCCCCAGCATTTT
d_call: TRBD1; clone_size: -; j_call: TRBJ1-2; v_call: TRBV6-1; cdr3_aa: CASRYSGGGYTF; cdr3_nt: TGTGCCAGCAGATATTCAGGGGGAGGCTACACCTTC
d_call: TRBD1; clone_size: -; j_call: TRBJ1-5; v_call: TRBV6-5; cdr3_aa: CASRIRQGGQPQHF; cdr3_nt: TGTGCCAGCAGAATCCGGCAGGGGGGGCAGCCCCAGCATTTT
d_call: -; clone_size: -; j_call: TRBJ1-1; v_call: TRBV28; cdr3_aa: CASSSHRVNTEAFF; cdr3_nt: TGTGCCAGCAGTTCGCACAGGGTGAACACTGAAGCTTTCTTT
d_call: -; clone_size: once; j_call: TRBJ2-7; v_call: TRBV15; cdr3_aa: CATSKNDEQYF; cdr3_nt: TGTGCCACCAGCAAGAACGACGAGCAGTACTTC